Presented here are 32 T cell receptor beta chains from one specimen sequenced in a study of blood T cells in healthy people across ages. It was with a sample-barcoded 5' primer and a J-beta primer mix that a second PCR of about 7 to 12 cycles was run. MiXCR, run by TCRdb on the 5' RACE reads, gives a single entry per CDR3 protein. The data contain about 640,000 distinct CDR3 sequences, roughly 50% of them singletons. Input material: blood. The origin of the receptors is a man aged 55 to 70 in good health.

This clonotype has more than one count but fewer than ten. DNA of the CDR3: TGCGCCAGCAGCCATACAGGTACCAATCAGCCCCAGCATTTT. Its translation is CASSHTGTNQPQHF. The genes are TRBV4-1 and TRBJ1-5; D may be TRBD1 (5 bases). Germline lookup yields CDR1 MGHRA and CDR2 YSYEKL. Trimming took 3 bases from V and 3 from J, leaving 9 bases between them. The length of the CDR3 is 14 residues.

The chain combines TRBV6-2 or TRBV6-3 with TRBJ2-7, with D perhaps matching TRBD1 (6 bases). The V gene's germline CDR1 is MNHEY and CDR2 SVGEGT. The germline V and J ends were trimmed by 6 bases and 2 bases, with 14 bases remaining between them. This CDR3 has 14 residues. This CDR3 is CASSLGGFTYEQYF. DNA of the CDR3: TGTGCCAGCAGCCTTGGGGGCTTTACCTACGAGCAGTACTTC.

The chain carries TRBV20-1 and TRBJ2-2, with a tentative D call TRBD2 (6 bases). CDR3 length: 17 amino acids. V was cut by 1 base and J by 0 bases, with 15 bases left in between. Germline CDR1 DFQATT, CDR2 SNEGSKA (reference sequence). The CDR3 loop reads CSARGLRGGANTGELFF. DNA for the CDR3: TGCAGTGCTAGAGGGTTGCGGGGCGGAGCGAACACCGGGGAGCTGTTTTTT.

This clonotype was found a few times. This chain connects TRBV6-2 or TRBV6-3 to TRBJ2-1; 8 positions agree with TRBD2. This CDR3 is built from 16 residues. V trimming: 6 bases; J trimming: 0 bases; junction bases outside the gene matches: 7. Germline V lookup: CDR1 MNHEY, CDR2 SVGEGT. CDR3 sequence: CASSQRGLSSYNEQFF. The CDR3 DNA reads as TGTGCCAGCAGCCAGCGGGGGCTGAGCTCCTACAATGAGCAGTTCTTC.

The rearrangement links TRBV5-1 to TRBJ2-7; 7 nucleotides agree with TRBD1. The CDR3 contains 13 residues. With V trimmed by 4 bases and J by 2 bases, 3 bases remained unmatched. The germline V gene has CDR1 SGHRS and CDR2 YFSETQ. The CDR3 region has the DNA TGCGCCAGCAGCCGGGACAGACCCTACGAGCAGTACTTC. It is translated as CASSRDRPYEQYF. The full variable domain, completed using reference TRBV5-1 and TRBJ2-7, is KAGVTQTPRYLIKTRGQQVTLSCSPISGHRSVSWYQQTPGQGLQFLFEYFSETQRNKGNFPGRFSGRQFSNSRSEMNVSTLELGDSALYLCASSRDRPYEQYFGPGTRLTVT.

The chain uses TRBV6-1 and TRBJ2-7; D gene uncertain. The end of the DNA aligns better with TRBJ2-5, so the J call may be wrong. CDR1 is MNHNS and CDR2 is SASEGT in the germline V gene. The CDR3 is 15 amino acids. CDR3 amino acids: CASSKRAKNEETQYF. CDR3 sequence (DNA): TGTGCCAGCTCAAAAAGGGCCAAAAACGAGGAGACCCAGTACTTC.

The chain is built from TRBV5-1 and TRBJ2-5, with 10 nucleotides matching TRBD2. In germline, CDR1 is SGHRS, CDR2 YFSETQ. This CDR3 comprises 16 residues. Unmatched junction bases numbered 6, after V lost 4 bases and J lost 0 bases. The CDR3, as DNA: TGCGCCAGCAGCATCAGGACTAGCGGTTACCAAGAGACCCAGTACTTC. It is translated as CASSIRTSGYQETQYF. Full variable domain (outside the CDR3, taken from reference TRBV5-1 and TRBJ2-5): KAGVTQTPRYLIKTRGQQVTLSCSPISGHRSVSWYQQTPGQGLQFLFEYFSETQRNKGNFPGRFSGRQFSNSRSEMNVSTLELGDSALYLCASSIRTSGYQETQYFGPGTRLLVL.

V gene TRBV5-5 combines with J gene TRBJ1-6; D perhaps matches TRBD1 (5 bases). The CDR3 has 16 residues. Between the trimmed V and J ends, which lost 0 bases and 5 bases, there was a span of 12 bases. CDR1 is SGHKS and CDR2 is YYEKEE in the germline V gene (reference sequence). The CDR3: CASSLERARDNSPLHF. CDR3 bases: TGTGCCAGCAGCTTGGAACGGGCCAGGGATAATTCACCCCTCCACTTT.

The chain employs TRBV10-3 and TRBJ2-1, with D perhaps matching TRBD2 (5 bases). V lost 4 bases to trimming and J lost 0 bases, with 16 bases between them. The CDR3 sequence is 17 residues long. Per the germline V gene, CDR1 is ENHRY and CDR2 is SYGVKD. The CDR3 protein is CAISVSPRGSSYNEQFF. The CDR3, as DNA: TGTGCCATCAGTGTGTCACCGAGAGGGAGCTCCTACAATGAGCAGTTCTTC.

This chain connects TRBV29-1 to TRBJ2-7; 12 nucleotides line up with TRBD1. Germline-derived CDR1 and CDR2 are SQVTM and ANQGSEA. This CDR3 is 14 amino acids long. V was clipped by 4 bases and J by 7 bases; unmatched bases: 8. CDR3 coding DNA: TGCAGCGTTGGAACGGGACAGGGGGCAAGGGAGCAGTACTTC. Translation: CSVGTGQGAREQYF.

The chain uses TRBV11-2 and TRBJ2-7; maybe TRBD1 (6 bases). Looked up from germline, CDR1 is SGHAT and CDR2 is FQNNGV. This CDR3 is 14 amino acids long. Trimming removed 4 bases from V and 2 bases from J, with 12 bases in between. The CDR3 DNA is TGTGCCAGCAGCTCTACAGGGATGCCCTACGAGCAGTACTTC. This translates into CASSSTGMPYEQYF.

This clonotype appeared a single time. Germline is not matched at one junction end, which may reflect a read error. This rearrangement joins TRBV12-3 or TRBV12-4 to TRBJ1-2; D not resolved. The CDR3 sequence is 14 residues long. CDR3 bases: TGTGTCAGCAGTTTCCGGCCGACTAACTATGGCTACACCTTC. Translated, it gives CVSSFRPTNYGYTF.

The sample holds many counts of this clonotype. The V gene is TRBV29-1, the J gene TRBJ1-4, with no clear D. The ends were cut back, 6 bases at V and 0 bases at J, with 11 bases in the middle. Germline lookup yields CDR1 SQVTM and CDR2 ANQGSEA. The CDR3 loop spans 14 amino acids. CDR3: CSVVPDTTNEKLFF. The CDR3 DNA follows: TGCAGCGTCGTACCGGATACAACTAATGAAAAACTGTTTTTT.

The genes are TRBV20-1 and TRBJ2-3, with TRBD2 matching 7 bases. V was clipped by 5 bases and J by 3 bases; unmatched bases: 5. This CDR3 is 13 amino acids long. Germline CDR1 DFQATT, CDR2 SNEGSKA (reference sequence). The CDR3 region has the DNA TGCAGTGCTTTCGGACTAGGAACAGATACGCAGTATTTT. It codes for CSAFGLGTDTQYF.

The chain combines TRBV9 with TRBJ1-2; 7 bases are a match to TRBD1. The V gene end was trimmed by 3 bases and the J gene end by 4 bases; junction bases not matched to a gene: 12. The CDR3 is 16 residues long. The germline gives CDR1 SGDLS, CDR2 YYNGEE. CDR3 DNA sequence: TGTGCCAGCAGCGGCAACCGGGACAGAAGACTCTATGGCTACACCTTC. As protein: CASSGNRDRRLYGYTF.

The CDR3: CASREDIHTDTQYF. The CDR3 DNA reads TGCGCCAGTCGCGAAGATATTCACACAGATACGCAGTATTTT. The chain links TRBV5-1 to TRBJ2-3; no firm D call. Between the trimmed V and J ends, which lost 8 bases and 2 bases, there was a span of 15 bases. Germline V CDR1 and CDR2: SGHRS, YFSETQ. This CDR3 has 14 amino acids.

The chain uses TRBV5-1 and TRBJ2-1; D is undetermined. V lost 0 bases and J lost 4, with 14 bases in between. The CDR3 is 16 amino acids. CDR1 is SGHRS and CDR2 is YFSETQ in the germline V gene. This chain's CDR3 is CASSLGRSGVYNEQFF. The CDR3 DNA sequence: TGCGCCAGCAGCTTGGGCCGATCAGGAGTTTACAATGAGCAGTTCTTC.

Worth noting for this clonotype: With a much larger clone just one base away, this may be a read error. The chain links TRBV11-2 to TRBJ2-7; D gene unclear. The CDR3 is 13 residues long. The germline gives CDR1 SGHAT, CDR2 FQNNGV. Between the trimmed V and J ends, which lost 0 bases and 2 bases, there was a span of 5 bases. CDR3 coding DNA: TGTGCCAGCAGCTTAGAAAGGGCCTACGAGCAGTACTTC. This sequence encodes CASSLERAYEQYF.

This rearrangement joins TRBV2 to TRBJ2-3, with D hard to call. Trimming shortened V by 8 bases and J by 4 bases, and 16 bases separated the two germline ends. Germline CDR1 is SNHLY and CDR2 is FYNNEI. The CDR3 sequence is 14 residues long. CDR3 in DNA: TGTGCCAGCCCTTTTGAGGAATCGGCAGATACGCAGTATTTT. It codes for CASPFEESADTQYF.

This rearrangement joins TRBV2 to TRBJ2-3, with a tentative D call TRBD2 (5 bases). Germline CDR1 SNHLY, CDR2 FYNNEI. CDR3 size: 14 residues. V lost 5 bases and J lost 3, with 12 bases in between. CDR3 loop: CASSRAGKTDTQYF. The CDR3 DNA sequence: TGTGCCAGCAGTAGGGCGGGTAAAACAGATACGCAGTATTTT. The whole variable domain, filled in from reference TRBV2 and TRBJ2-3, reads EPEVTQTPSHQVTQMGQEVILRCVPISNHLYFYWYRQILGQKVEFLVSFYNNEISEKSEIFDDQFSVERPDGSNFTLKIRSTKLEDSAMYFCASSRAGKTDTQYFGPGTRLTVL.

V gene TRBV9 combines with J gene TRBJ2-3; the match to TRBD2 covers 12 bases. The CDR3 sequence is 17 residues long. The V and J ends lost 3 bases and 2 bases, in that order; junction bases with no gene match: 7. Germline lookup yields CDR1 SGDLS and CDR2 YYNGEE. In DNA, the CDR3 is TGTGCCAGCAGCGCGGGACTAGCGGGCCTAAACACAGATACGCAGTATTTT. Translating it yields CASSAGLAGLNTDTQYF. The entire variable domain, with the rest obtained from reference TRBV9 and TRBJ2-3, is as follows: DSGVTQTPKHLITATGQRVTLRCSPRSGDLSVYWYQQSLDQGLQFLIQYYNGEERAKGNILERFSAQQFPDLHSELNLSSLELGDSALYFCASSAGLAGLNTDTQYFGPGTRLTVL.

The chain combines TRBV6-5 with TRBJ2-4, with a possible D match to TRBD2 (5 bases). The J call may not be correct, given that the DNA end is closer to TRBJ2-7. Germline CDR1 reads MNHEY; CDR2 reads SVGAGI. The CDR3 is made up of 12 amino acids. The CDR3 DNA is TGTGCCACCACACGGGGAGTCGACGAGCAGTACTTC. The encoded protein is CATTRGVDEQYF.

This clonotype was detected a few times. Here the CDR3 reads CASSLAAGGETQYF. Here the CDR3 DNA reads TGTGCCAGCAGCTTAGCAGCGGGGGGTGAGACCCAGTACTTC. The V call is TRBV7-2, the J call TRBJ2-5, with 9 bases that match TRBD2. V gave up 0 bases and J gave up 5 bases; unmatched junction bases: 1. Germline V lookup: CDR1 SGHTA, CDR2 FQGNSA. CDR3 size: 14 residues.

The V gene is TRBV10-3, the J gene TRBJ1-1, with 9 bases lining up with TRBD1. Germline V gene sequence: CDR1 ENHRY, CDR2 SYGVKD. This CDR3 has 15 amino acids. The junction had 7 bases not matched to a gene; V was cut back by 6 bases and J by 2 bases. This CDR3 reads CAIRPPDRGNTEAFF. CDR3 coding DNA: TGTGCCATCAGACCACCGGACAGGGGAAACACTGAAGCTTTCTTT.

This clonotype was counted a few times. The J gene is TRBJ2-5, the V gene TRBV3-1; 7 bases map to TRBD2. Germline V CDR1 and CDR2: LGHDT, YNNKEL (reference sequence). This CDR3 is built from 14 residues. Unmatched junction bases numbered 5, after V lost 6 bases and J lost 1 base. The CDR3 bases are TGTGCCAGCAGGCCCTGGGGGGGCCAAGAGACCCAGTACTTC. It codes for CASRPWGGQETQYF.

This clonotype was detected only once. The CDR3, as DNA: TGTGCCAGCAGTCGGTCTGAGCAGTTCTTC. Protein sequence: CASSRSEQFF. The genes are TRBV6-6 and TRBJ2-1; D remains ambiguous. Germline V gives CDR1 MNHNY, CDR2 SVGAGI (reference sequence). CDR3 length: 10 residues. The V end was cut by 5 bases, the J end by 9 bases, with 5 bases between.

The CDR3 spells CAISRLAGTTDTQYF. As DNA, the CDR3 is TGTGCCATCAGTCGACTAGCGGGGACCACAGATACGCAGTATTTT. The gene calls are TRBV10-3 and TRBJ2-3, with TRBD2 identical over 11 bases. The ends lost 5 bases at V and 2 bases at J; junction bases unmatched: 3. CDR1 ENHRY and CDR2 SYGVKD come from the germline V gene. The CDR3 is made up of 15 amino acids.

The V gene is TRBV6-1, the J gene TRBJ2-5, with 10 positions matching TRBD1. The DNA end is a closer match to TRBJ2-7, so the J assignment may be wrong. CDR1 and CDR2 (germline): MNHNS, SASEGT. The CDR3 is made up of 13 amino acids. CDR3 nucleotide sequence: TGTGCCAGCCCCAGGGACAGGGGATACGAGCAGTACTTC. Translated: CASPRDRGYEQYF.

The J gene is TRBJ2-2, the V gene TRBV27, with a tentative D call TRBD2 (6 bases). V gave up 3 bases and J gave up 5 bases, with 10 bases separating them. Germline CDR1 is MNHEY and CDR2 is SMNVEV (reference sequence). The CDR3 is made up of 14 amino acids. CDR3 in amino acids: CASSLSLATGELFF. DNA of the CDR3: TGTGCCAGCAGTTTGAGCCTAGCGACCGGGGAGCTGTTTTTT.

The table lists this clonotype with a few counts. V and J are TRBV6-5 and TRBJ2-6; unclear D gene. The CDR3 sequence is 15 residues long. V was shortened by 4 bases and J by 0 bases, with 7 bases between the two germline ends. In germline, CDR1 is MNHEY, CDR2 SVGAGI. As DNA, the CDR3 is TGTGCCAGCAGTTTCGACACCTCTGGGGCCAACGTCCTGACTTTC. It is translated as CASSFDTSGANVLTF.

The V call is TRBV6-2 or TRBV6-3, the J call TRBJ2-6; 12 bases are shared with TRBD1. Germline values: CDR1 MNHEY, CDR2 SVGEGT. V shed 5 bases, J shed 1 base, and the junction held 6 bases outside the gene matches. CDR3 length equals 18 residues. The CDR3 reads CASSPRGQGASGANVLTF. CDR3 bases: TGTGCCAGCAGTCCCCGGGGACAGGGGGCGTCTGGGGCCAACGTCCTGACTTTC.

The V call is TRBV6-2 or TRBV6-3, the J call TRBJ2-7, with D tentatively TRBD1 (6 bases). This CDR3 comprises 18 residues. V lost 2 bases and J lost 3, with 23 bases in between. The germline CDR1 and CDR2 sequences are MNHEY and SVGEGT. The CDR3 coding sequence is TGTGCCAGCAGTTACAGGTCCCAACAGGGTATATTTGTCTACGAGCAGTACTTC. As protein: CASSYRSQQGIFVYEQYF.